The 32 T cell receptor beta chains in this list originate from one sample, sequenced in a study of blood T cell repertoires in COVID-19. Clones were sequenced by immunoSEQ multiplex PCR, and TCRdb holds only the in-frame ones, with some missing. Of about 190,000 clones in the sample, under 90% were seen once. The sequencing input was peripheral blood. The receptors come from a man in his forties with acute or convalescent COVID-19.

This clone was recorded only once. The genes are TRBV6-1 and TRBJ2-3; 10 bases are shared with TRBD2. This CDR3 contains 16 residues. With 4 bases clipped from V and 2 bases from J, the junction kept 6 bases outside the gene matches. Germline V lookup: CDR1 MNHNS, CDR2 SASEGT. The chain's CDR3 is CASSVSSGGTTDTQYF. CDR3 coding DNA: TGTGCCAGCAGTGTTTCTAGCGGGGGAACCACAGATACGCAGTATTTT.

CDR3 DNA sequence: TGTGCCAGCTCACCATCAGGTGGCAATGAGCAGTTCTTC. Protein sequence: CASSPSGGNEQFF. The chain employs TRBV18 and TRBJ2-1; D gene uncertain. Germline V gives CDR1 KGHSH, CDR2 LQKENI. The CDR3 runs to 13 residues. Trimming took 2 bases from V and 6 from J, leaving 8 bases between them.

The J gene is TRBJ1-1, the V gene TRBV10-1; TRBD1 might be the D (5 bases). Per the germline V gene, CDR1 is WNHNN and CDR2 is SYGVQD (reference sequence). This CDR3 region has 16 residues. V shed 1 base and J shed 1 base, with 13 bases lying between them. CDR3 region: CASSEFNDRKNTEAFF. The CDR3 DNA reads as TGCGCCAGCAGTGAGTTCAATGACAGAAAGAACACTGAAGCTTTCTTT.

This chain joins TRBV19 and TRBJ1-2; D not certain. The CDR3 contains 15 residues. Germline CDR1 and CDR2: LNHDA and SQIVND (reference sequence). V was clipped by 5 bases and J by 4 bases, with 17 bases between them. CDR3 sequence reads: CASSGGLPGPYGYTF. The CDR3 DNA sequence: TGTGCCAGTAGTGGAGGACTACCTGGACCCTATGGCTACACCTTC. The variable domain in full, completed from reference TRBV19 and TRBJ1-2, reads DGGITQSPKYLFRKEGQNVTLSCEQNLNHDAMYWYRQDPGQGLRLIYYSQIVNDFQKGDIAEGYSVSREKKESFPLTVTSAQKNPTAFYLCASSGGLPGPYGYTFGSGTRLTVV.

The chain employs TRBV4-1 and TRBJ1-6; TRBD1 might be the D (6 bases). The CDR3 contains 18 residues. The V and J ends lost 3 bases and 5 bases respectively, with 20 bases between them. CDR1 and CDR2 from the germline V gene are MGHRA and YSYEKL. CDR3 protein: CASSHPKTGGGNNSPLHF. CDR3 nucleotides: TGCGCCAGCAGCCATCCTAAGACGGGAGGGGGGAATAATTCACCCCTCCACTTT.

The J gene is TRBJ2-2, the V gene TRBV4-2; D gene unclear. The CDR3 contains 15 residues. Germline values: CDR1 LGHNA, CDR2 YNFKEQ. Trimming pared 0 bases from V and 4 bases from J, leaving 9 bases between. In DNA, the CDR3 is TGTGCCAGCAGCCAAGAAAGGCGGAGCACCGGGGAGCTGTTTTTT. This sequence encodes CASSQERRSTGELFF.

This rearrangement joins TRBV7-2 to TRBJ1-5; the match to TRBD1 covers 7 bases. Looked up from germline, CDR1 is SGHTA and CDR2 is FQGNSA. This CDR3 region has 15 residues. V was clipped by 5 bases and J by 0 bases; unmatched bases: 4. CDR3 in DNA: TGTGCCAGCAGCCCCGGACAGGCTAGCAATCAGCCCCAGCATTTT. Its translation: CASSPGQASNQPQHF.

The chain has TRBV6-6 and TRBJ2-4; 8 bases match TRBD1. Per germline, CDR1 MNHNY and CDR2 SVGAGI (reference sequence). Unmatched junction bases numbered 25, after V lost 6 bases and J lost 3 bases. This CDR3 contains 21 residues. The CDR3 sequence: CASSSSRDRREFDQDKNIQYF. The CDR3 bases are TGTGCCAGCAGCTCTTCCCGGGACAGGCGAGAATTCGATCAGGACAAAAACATTCAGTACTTC.

The genes are TRBV24-1 and TRBJ1-5; 8 bases agree with TRBD1. V dropped 4 bases and J dropped 6; count of bases not matched to a gene: 4. The germline V gene has CDR1 KGHDR and CDR2 SFDVKD. CDR3 length: 14 amino acids. In DNA form, the CDR3 reads TGTGCCACCAGTGAGAGGACAGGGTTTCAGCCCCAGCATTTT. Residues: CATSERTGFQPQHF.

This rearrangement joins TRBV10-3 to TRBJ2-2, with D perhaps matching TRBD2 (6 bases). Germline V gene sequence: CDR1 ENHRY, CDR2 SYGVKD. V was clipped by 4 bases and J by 5 bases, with 17 bases between them. This CDR3 spans 16 amino acids. CDR3 sequence reads: CAISVGLAGPTGELFF. For the CDR3, the DNA is TGTGCCATCAGTGTAGGTCTCGCGGGACCAACCGGGGAGCTGTTTTTT.

The chain joins TRBV5-5 to TRBJ1-2, with 10 bases identical to TRBD1. Germline V CDR1 and CDR2: SGHKS, YYEKEE (reference sequence). CDR3 size: 14 residues. The J segment lost 1 base and the V segment lost 3 bases, leaving 0 bases of the junction unmatched. The CDR3 sequence is CASSWDRGNYGYTF. The CDR3 DNA reads TGTGCCAGCAGCTGGGACAGGGGTAACTATGGCTACACCTTC.

The chain carries TRBV27 and TRBJ1-4; the D gene is possibly TRBD1 (6 bases). Germline CDR1 and CDR2: MNHEY and SMNVEV (reference sequence). The CDR3 contains 14 residues. V dropped 3 bases and J dropped 7 bases, with 12 bases sitting between them. Written as DNA, the CDR3 is TGTGCCAGCAGTTTCGAACAGGGCGGTGAAAAACTGTTTTTT. This codes for CASSFEQGGEKLFF.

V usage is TRBV12-5 and J usage is TRBJ1-2; D gene unclear. Germline V gives CDR1 LGHNT, CDR2 FRNRAP. Deletions cut 7 bases from V and 0 bases from J, with 6 bases between. The CDR3 extends over 12 amino acids. CDR3 amino acids: CASVAANYGYTF. In nucleotides, the CDR3 is TGTGCTAGTGTGGCGGCTAACTATGGCTACACCTTC.

The CDR3 DNA reads TGTGCCAGCAGCTCAATTGGGACTCCGTCCACTGAAGCTTTCTTT. This gives the protein CASSSIGTPSTEAFF. The chain is built from TRBV7-9 and TRBJ1-1; weak D call: TRBD1 (5 bases). This CDR3 is 15 amino acids long. Germline CDR1 is SEHNR and CDR2 is FQNEAQ (reference sequence). V was trimmed by 4 bases and J by 4 bases, leaving 16 bases between them.

This clone turned up a few times. The rearrangement links TRBV28 to TRBJ1-2, with 7 bases identical to TRBD1. Germline V gene data show CDR1 as MDHEN and CDR2 as SYDVKM. The CDR3 spans 14 residues. V lost 5 bases, J lost 2 bases, and 5 bases stayed unmatched. For the CDR3, the DNA is TGTGCCAGCAGTGGGACAGAACAAAACTATGGCTACACCTTC. This gives the protein CASSGTEQNYGYTF.

V and J are TRBV2 and TRBJ1-1, with TRBD1 matching 8 bases. The CDR3 sequence is 13 residues long. The germline gives CDR1 SNHLY, CDR2 FYNNEI. Trimming cost V 11 bases and J 0 bases; bases outside gene matches: 5. CDR3 region: CAGQGNMNTEAFF. CDR3 bases: TGTGCCGGACAGGGTAACATGAACACTGAAGCTTTCTTT.

The chain carries TRBV11-2 and TRBJ1-6; maybe TRBD1 (5 bases). CDR1 and CDR2 from the germline V gene are SGHAT and FQNNGV. Trimming removed 4 bases at V and 10 bases at J, with 17 bases between. The CDR3 covers 15 residues. The CDR3 nucleotides are TGTGCCAGCAGCTATTCCGGGACTGGTGAATCACCCCTCCACTTT. Residues: CASSYSGTGESPLHF.

This sequence joins TRBV4-3 and TRBJ2-7; a weak D match, TRBD2 (6 bases). Germline V gene sequence: CDR1 LGHNA, CDR2 YSLEER. V lost 2 bases and J 7 bases, leaving 12 bases between the germline ends. This CDR3 has 13 residues. The CDR3 reads CASSQSWGEEQYF. CDR3 nucleotides: TGCGCCAGCAGCCAATCCTGGGGGGAAGAGCAGTACTTC.

The chain combines TRBV6-5 with TRBJ2-3; tentative D call: TRBD1 (5 bases). The germline CDR1 and CDR2 sequences are MNHEY and SVGAGI. The CDR3 is made up of 14 amino acids. Between the trimmed V and J ends, which lost 5 bases and 6 bases, there was a span of 15 bases. The CDR3: CASSRQGISDTQYF. CDR3 DNA sequence: TGTGCCAGCAGTAGGCAGGGAATCTCTGATACGCAGTATTTT.

This chain uses TRBV25-1 with TRBJ1-2, with TRBD1 as a possible D gene (6 bases). From germline, CDR1 is MGHDK and CDR2 SYGVNS. The CDR3 extends over 13 amino acids. Trimming removed 6 bases from V and 4 bases from J, with 12 bases in between. Written as DNA, the CDR3 is TGTGCCAGCAGCCAGGGGCCGGGCTATGGCTACACCTTC. Its protein product is CASSQGPGYGYTF.

The chain uses TRBV11-2 and TRBJ2-5; 14 positions match TRBD2. CDR1 is SGHAT, CDR2 FQNNGV, per germline. The CDR3 consists of 17 residues. The V gene end was trimmed by 2 bases and the J gene end by 6 bases; junction bases not matched to a gene: 8. The CDR3 coding sequence is TGTGCCAGCAGCTTAAGGAAAGGGACTAGCGGGGGAAAGACCCAGTACTTC. Translating it yields CASSLRKGTSGGKTQYF. The full variable domain, completed using reference TRBV11-2 and TRBJ2-5, is EAGVAQSPRYKIIEKRQSVAFWCNPISGHATLYWYQQILGQGPKLLIQFQNNGVVDDSQLPKDRFSAERLKGVDSTLKIQPAKLEDSAVYLCASSLRKGTSGGKTQYFGPGTRLLVL.

This rearrangement joins TRBV7-9 to TRBJ1-1; TRBD1 might be the D (6 bases). CDR1 and CDR2 (germline): SEHNR, FQNEAQ (reference sequence). The CDR3 totals 15 residues. V was clipped by 6 bases and J by 7 bases, with 21 bases between them. The DNA of the CDR3 is TGTGCCAGCAGACCTGATGCAGGGGTTGGAGGTGAAGCTTTCTTT. Amino acids: CASRPDAGVGGEAFF.

The chain recombines TRBV29-1 with TRBJ2-7, with 7 bases matching TRBD2. Germline lookup yields CDR1 SQVTM and CDR2 ANQGSEA. The CDR3 is made up of 13 amino acids. V lost 5 bases to trimming and J lost 3 bases; unmatched junction nucleotides: 7. The CDR3 DNA follows: TGCAGCGTTAACCAGGGAGGGAACTACGAGCAGTACTTC. Translating it yields CSVNQGGNYEQYF.

The chain is built from TRBV3-1 (or the pseudogene TRBV3-2) and TRBJ2-5, with 7 bases lining up with TRBD1. The germline gives CDR1 LGHDT, CDR2 YNNKEL (reference sequence). This CDR3 has 15 residues. V lost 1 base, J lost 3 bases, and 5 bases stayed unmatched. As DNA, the CDR3 is TGTGCCAGCAGCCAAGCCGGGACAGAAGAAGAGACCCAGTACTTC. Amino acids: CASSQAGTEEETQYF.

This chain links TRBV11-1 with TRBJ2-5, with 9 bases matching TRBD1. V dropped 5 bases and J dropped 1; count of bases not matched to a gene: 5. From germline, CDR1 is SGHAT and CDR2 FQDESV (reference sequence). The CDR3 loop spans 15 amino acids. For the CDR3, the DNA is TGTGCCAGCAGCATCCGGGACAGGGTCCAAGAGACCCAGTACTTC. Translating gives CASSIRDRVQETQYF.

The chain has TRBV10-3 and TRBJ2-3; 10 nucleotides match TRBD2. The CDR3 is 15 residues long. Germline assignment: CDR1 ENHRY and CDR2 SYGVKD. V shed 3 bases, J shed 4 bases, and the junction held 4 bases outside the gene matches. CDR3 bases: TGTGCCATCAGTGACTTAGCGGGGGGTTCAGATACGCAGTATTTT. Its translation: CAISDLAGGSDTQYF.

V gene TRBV13 combines with J gene TRBJ2-3; 8 bases fit TRBD2. CDR3 length: 15 residues. Germline values: CDR1 PRHDT, CDR2 FYEKMQ (reference sequence). The V gene end was trimmed by 4 bases and the J gene end by 4 bases; junction bases not matched to a gene: 7. The CDR3 DNA sequence: TGTGCCAGCAGCTCCGTGAGCGGGGGAGCAGATACGCAGTATTTT. This sequence encodes CASSSVSGGADTQYF.

The genes are TRBV6-6 and TRBJ2-5, with 9 nucleotides matching TRBD2. The V and J ends lost 2 bases and 1 base, in that order; junction bases with no gene match: 5. The length of the CDR3 is 16 residues. Germline V gives CDR1 MNHNY, CDR2 SVGAGI (reference sequence). As DNA, the CDR3 is TGTGCCAGCAGTTACGGAGCGGGGGGTATCCAAGAGACCCAGTACTTC. Its translation: CASSYGAGGIQETQYF.

This chain connects TRBV9 to TRBJ2-2, with 7 bases fitting TRBD1. J lost 0 bases, V lost 4 bases, and 3 bases had no gene match. The CDR3 length is 15 residues. Germline loops: CDR1 SGDLS, CDR2 YYNGEE. The CDR3 reads CASSLTGANTGELFF. For the CDR3, the DNA is TGTGCCAGCAGCCTAACAGGGGCGAACACCGGGGAGCTGTTTTTT.

V and J are TRBV10-1 and TRBJ2-7; TRBD1 aligns across 7 bases. This CDR3 has 14 amino acids. Unmatched junction bases numbered 5, after V lost 3 bases and J lost 3 bases. From germline, CDR1 is WNHNN and CDR2 SYGVQD (reference sequence). The CDR3: CASSDGQAHYEQYF. CDR3 DNA sequence: TGCGCCAGCAGTGATGGACAGGCCCACTACGAGCAGTACTTC.

This chain joins TRBV13 and TRBJ2-3; 10 nucleotides match TRBD1. The ends lost 5 bases at V and 1 base at J; junction bases unmatched: 9. The CDR3 is made up of 17 amino acids. Germline V CDR1 and CDR2: PRHDT, FYEKMQ (reference sequence). CDR3 sequence (DNA): TGTGCCAGCAGCCCGACAGGGGGCGAGTCGGGCACAGATACGCAGTATTTT. Its translation is CASSPTGGESGTDTQYF.

V gene TRBV19 combines with J gene TRBJ1-5; possible D gene TRBD1, 5 bases. The length of the CDR3 is 14 residues. Trimming stripped 3 bases from V and 4 bases from J, with 10 bases between. Germline V lookup: CDR1 LNHDA, CDR2 SQIVND (reference sequence). The DNA for the CDR3 is TGTGCCAGTAGTATGTGGAGGGGTAATCAGCCCCAGCATTTT. Its protein product is CASSMWRGNQPQHF.